Listed below are T cell receptor beta chains from one sample, sequenced in a study of response to subunit inactivated influenza vaccine. MiXCR, run by TCRdb on the RT-PCR reads, gives a single entry per CDR3 protein. The table has 150,000 or so distinct CDR3 sequences, about 10% seen once. Sequenced material: CD8+ T cells sorted from PBMCs, taken less than 25 months after vaccination. The origin of the receptors is a man between 50 and 75 years old who received an inactivated influenza vaccine. CDR3s include the opening cysteine and the closing phenylalanine or tryptophan. Each record gives: clone size, V gene, D gene, J gene, CDR3 DNA, CDR3 protein. The D gene is left open where the match is weak. Rows give clone size only sometimes, using once, few, many, or a class for an expanded clone.

-	TRBV20-1	-	TRBJ2-7	TGCAGTGCTAATCACAGGTCCTCCTACGAGCAGTACTTC	CSANHRSSYEQYF
few	TRBV15	-	TRBJ2-1	TGTGCCACCAGCAGGGGACTAGAGGAACAGGGGGAGCAGTTCTTC	CATSRGLEEQGEQFF
-	TRBV29-1	TRBD1	TRBJ2-3	TGCAGCGGAGGGGACAGGGAAACAGATACGCAGTATTTT	CSGGDRETDTQYF
few	TRBV27	TRBD1	TRBJ2-4	TGTGCCAGCAGTTCGACAGGGGTTCAGTACTTC	CASSSTGVQYF
-	TRBV7-9	TRBD1	TRBJ2-1	TGTGCCAGCAGCTGGGTTAGGGGGACAGGGGCCGATGAGCAGTTCTTC	CASSWVRGTGADEQFF
many	TRBV3-1	TRBD2	TRBJ2-1	TGTGCCAGCAGCCAAGTTCCCCGACTAGCGGGGAGCTCCTACAATGAGCAGTTCTTC	CASSQVPRLAGSSYNEQFF
-	TRBV28	-	TRBJ1-6	TGTGCCAGCAGTTTCGTACCGCTTAATTCACCCCTCCACTTT	CASSFVPLNSPLHF
many	TRBV6-5	-	TRBJ1-2	TGTGCCAGCAGTTACTCTAAAGTTGGGGCTAACTATGGCTACACCTTC	CASSYSKVGANYGYTF
-	TRBV11-2	-	TRBJ2-1	TGTGCCAGCAGCGGCCCCGTTTTGAGCCGTTATGAGGATGAGCAGTTCTTC	CASSGPVLSRYEDEQFF
-	TRBV9	-	TRBJ2-1	TGTGCCAGCAGCGTAGCTGATCGTTACAATGAGCAGTTCTTC	CASSVADRYNEQFF
many	TRBV20-1	TRBD2	TRBJ2-1	TGCAGTGCTAGAGATCTGGGACTAGCGCTCCCGAAAGTAGGCGCGGATGAGCAGTTCTTC	CSARDLGLALPKVGADEQFF
few	TRBV21-1	-	TRBJ2-7	TGTGCCAGCAGCAAAGCGCGACATGGGACAGCGAGCTCCTACGAGCAGTACTTC	CASSKARHGTASSYEQYF
-	TRBV6-5	-	TRBJ2-3	TGTGCCAGCAGTTACCGGCGGGGTGAGGGCACAGATACGCAGTATTTT	CASSYRRGEGTDTQYF
-	TRBV7-9	-	TRBJ1-2	TGTGCCAGCAGCTTGGGGGACGGTCAGGGCTACACCTTC	CASSLGDGQGYTF
-	TRBV12-3/TRBV12-4	-	TRBJ2-3	TGTGCCAGCAGTTTATTGAGCCTTTGGCAGTATTTT	CASSLLSLWQYF
-	TRBV24-1	-	TRBJ1-2	TGTGCCACCAGTGATTTGTGGCAGAACTATGGCTACACCTTC	CATSDLWQNYGYTF
-	TRBV2	-	TRBJ2-7	TGTGCCAGCAGTGAATTCAGTCAGACCTCCTACGAGCAGTACTTC	CASSEFSQTSYEQYF
few	TRBV27	TRBD1	TRBJ2-1	TGTGCCAGCAGTACCGGGACAGGGGGATATGAGCAGTTCTTC	CASSTGTGGYEQFF
-	TRBV7-8	-	TRBJ2-7	TGTGCCAGCAGCTTAGAGCCTACAATCGTGAGCAAGCAGTACTTC	CASSLEPTIVSKQYF
few	TRBV28	-	TRBJ1-2	TGTGCCAGCATCCCAGGCGGCAGCTTGTTTGGCTACACCTTC	CASIPGGSLFGYTF
-	TRBV7-9	-	TRBJ2-1	TGTGCCAGCACATTTCCGGGGACCTACAATGAGCAGTTCTTC	CASTFPGTYNEQFF
many	TRBV28	-	TRBJ1-1	TGTGCCAGCAGGTTCCGGACAACCACTGAAGCTTTCTTT	CASRFRTTTEAFF
few	TRBV7-6	-	TRBJ2-5	TGTGCCAGCAGCTTATTGGAAGAGACCCAGTACTTC	CASSLLEETQYF
-	TRBV5-1	-	TRBJ2-1	TGCGCCAGCAGCTTTCGCGTGCCGGGATACAATGAGCAGTTCTTC	CASSFRVPGYNEQFF
few	TRBV5-6	-	TRBJ1-6	TGTGCCAGCAGCCCTCGGGGGGCTGTTAATTCACCCCTCCACTTT	CASSPRGAVNSPLHF
many	TRBV7-9	-	TRBJ2-3	TGTGCCAGCACGTCCCGGGGGTACACAGATACGCAGTATTTT	CASTSRGYTDTQYF
many	TRBV29-1	-	TRBJ2-1	TGCAGCGTGGGGGTATACAATGAGCAGTTCTTC	CSVGVYNEQFF
-	TRBV20-1	TRBD1	TRBJ2-7	TGCAGTGCTAGAGACCGGGACAGCACCCATAAGCAGTACTTC	CSARDRDSTHKQYF
-	TRBV27	TRBD1	TRBJ2-1	TGTGCCAGCAGTCTGGACAGGGGTCGCTACAATGAGCAGTTCTTC	CASSLDRGRYNEQFF
few	TRBV15	TRBD1	TRBJ2-1	TGTGCCACCAGCAGAGAACCGGGACAGGAATACAATGAGCAGTTCTTC	CATSREPGQEYNEQFF